This passage covers 2 T cell receptor beta chains from one sample sequenced in a study of Ad26.COV2.S vaccination and SARS-CoV-2 variants. Treatment denoted: roughly 18 received Ad26.COV2.S at low or high dose, single or two shots; a few received placebo; per-sample allocation not given. Sampling was done on day 63 after the first vaccine or placebo injection. Method: immunoSEQ multiplex PCR; TCRdb's copy keeps in-frame clones and lacks some. The sample lists roughly 380,000 clones, roughly 84% occurring once. Specimen: peripheral blood, collected in a trial of Ad26.COV2.S vaccine versus placebo. These receptors were collected from a person aged 18 to 59 who received the Ad26.COV2.S COVID-19 vaccine or a placebo.

DNA for the CDR3: TGTGCCATCAGTTCCTATGACATGAAGAACACTGAAGCTTTCTTT. Its protein product is CAISSYDMKNTEAFF. The genes are TRBV10-3 and TRBJ1-1; no clear D. V shed 5 bases and J shed 1 base, with 14 bases lying between them. This CDR3 spans 15 amino acids. Germline values: CDR1 ENHRY, CDR2 SYGVKD.

This clone was seen a single time. The chain employs TRBV27 and TRBJ1-3, with D uncertain. V lost 2 bases, J lost 0 bases, and 8 bases lay in between. Germline CDR1 and CDR2: MNHEY and SMNVEV (reference sequence). The CDR3 covers 15 residues. CDR3 nucleotides: TGTGCCAGCAGTTTACGCGGGGACTCTGGAAACACCATATATTTT. It encodes CASSLRGDSGNTIYF.